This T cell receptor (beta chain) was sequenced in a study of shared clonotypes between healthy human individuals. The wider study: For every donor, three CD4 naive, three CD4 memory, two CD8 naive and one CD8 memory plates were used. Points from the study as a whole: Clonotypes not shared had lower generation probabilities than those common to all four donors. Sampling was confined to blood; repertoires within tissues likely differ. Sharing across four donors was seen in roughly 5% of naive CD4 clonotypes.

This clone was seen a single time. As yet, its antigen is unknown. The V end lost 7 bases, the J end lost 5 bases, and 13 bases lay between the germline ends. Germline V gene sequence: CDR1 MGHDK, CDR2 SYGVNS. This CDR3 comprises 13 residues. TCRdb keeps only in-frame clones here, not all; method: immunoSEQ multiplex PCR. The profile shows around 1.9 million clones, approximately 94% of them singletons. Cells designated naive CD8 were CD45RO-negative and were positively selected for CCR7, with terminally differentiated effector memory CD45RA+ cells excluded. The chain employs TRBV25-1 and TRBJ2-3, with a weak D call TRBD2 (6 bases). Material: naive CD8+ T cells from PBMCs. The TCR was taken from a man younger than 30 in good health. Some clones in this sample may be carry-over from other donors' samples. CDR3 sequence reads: CASNLRGGDTQYF. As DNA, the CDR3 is TGTGCCAGCAATCTAAGGGGAGGAGATACGCAGTATTTT. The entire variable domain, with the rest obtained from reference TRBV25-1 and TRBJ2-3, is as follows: EADIYQTPRYLVIGTGKKITLECSQTMGHDKMYWYQQDPGMELHLIHYSYGVNSTEKGDLSSESTVSRIRTEHFPLTLESARPSHTSQYLCASNLRGGDTQYFGPGTRLTVL.